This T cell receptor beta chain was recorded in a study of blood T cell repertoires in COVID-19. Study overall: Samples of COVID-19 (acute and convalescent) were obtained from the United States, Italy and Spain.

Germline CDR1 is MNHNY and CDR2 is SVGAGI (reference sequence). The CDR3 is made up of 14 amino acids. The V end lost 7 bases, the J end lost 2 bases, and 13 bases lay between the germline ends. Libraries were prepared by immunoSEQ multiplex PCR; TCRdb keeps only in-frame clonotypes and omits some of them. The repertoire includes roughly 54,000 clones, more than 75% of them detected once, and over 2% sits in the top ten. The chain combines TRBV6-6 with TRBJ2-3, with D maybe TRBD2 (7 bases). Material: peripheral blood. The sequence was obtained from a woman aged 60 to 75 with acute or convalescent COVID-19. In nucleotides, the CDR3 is TGTGCCAGCACAACGGGGGGCCCCACAGATACGCAGTATTTT. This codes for CASTTGGPTDTQYF.